This T cell receptor (beta chain) was identified in a study of blood T cell repertoires in COVID-19. Data came from immunoSEQ multiplex PCR; TCRdb stores just in-frame clones and leaves some out. The data contain about 260,000 clones, roughly 84% of them singletons. This TCR was sampled from a woman between 40 and 50 years old who had recovered from COVID-19. Input material: peripheral blood.

CDR3 in amino acids: CAWTGGGDEQYF. The CDR3, as DNA: TGTGCCTGGACAGGGGGCGGCGACGAGCAGTACTTC. V gene TRBV30 combines with J gene TRBJ2-7; 8 nucleotides match TRBD1. After removal of 4 bases from V and 5 bases from J, the junction contained 4 bases not matched to a gene. CDR3 size: 12 residues. The germline V gene has CDR1 GTSNPN and CDR2 SVGIG (reference sequence).